Detailed here is one TCR beta chain. Its antigen is undetermined. The data originate from a study of radiation and T cells in renal cell carcinoma. Time point: baseline pretreatment blood. The treatment here: 15 Gy SBRT to primary tumor, nephrectomy 4 weeks later. Clear cell pathology was present in this patient's renal cell carcinoma. Study-wide results and caveats: Top tumor clonotypes rose in blood 2 weeks post-radiation, then contracted.

TCRdb keeps only in-frame clones here, not all; method: immunoSEQ multiplex PCR. The table has approximately 110,000 clones, about four fifths seen once. The source is a woman aged 55-69 years with renal cell carcinoma. Material: blood, obtained from a patient whose treatment included radiotherapy and nephrectomy.

CDR3 DNA: TGCGCCAGCAGCACGCGTTACTCGGGCAGTCCCAACACTGAAGCTTTCTTT. It specifies CASSTRYSGSPNTEAFF. The chain employs TRBV5-1 and TRBJ1-1; no definite D call. The CDR3 totals 17 residues. The V end was cut by 4 bases, the J end by 2 bases, with 21 bases between. CDR1 is SGHRS, CDR2 YFSETQ, per germline.